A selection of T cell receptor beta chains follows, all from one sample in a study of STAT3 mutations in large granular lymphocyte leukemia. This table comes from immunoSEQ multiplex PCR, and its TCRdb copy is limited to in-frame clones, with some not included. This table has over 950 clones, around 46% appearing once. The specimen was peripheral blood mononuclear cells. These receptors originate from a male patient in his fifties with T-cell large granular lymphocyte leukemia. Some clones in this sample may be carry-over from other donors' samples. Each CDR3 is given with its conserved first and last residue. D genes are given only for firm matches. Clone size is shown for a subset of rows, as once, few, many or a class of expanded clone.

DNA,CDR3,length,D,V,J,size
TGCGCCAGCAGCCACGACTCCTACGAGCAGTACTTC,CASSHDSYEQYF,12,.,TRBV5-1,TRBJ2-7,.
TGTGCCAGCAGGAATGTAGGATATGGAGTGGAGGACTATGGCTACACCTTC,CASRNVGYGVEDYGYTF,17,.,TRBV25-1,TRBJ1-2,few
TGTGCCTGGAAGGGAGGGAGCGCAGATACGCAGTATTTT,CAWKGGSADTQYF,13,TRBD2,TRBV30,TRBJ2-3,.
TGTGCCTGGAGTGGCGCGGCGGGAGGAGATACGCAGTATTTT,CAWSGAAGGDTQYF,14,TRBD2,TRBV30,TRBJ2-3,.
TGTGCCATCGATAAGGGAAGCGTAGATACGCAGTATTTT,CAIDKGSVDTQYF,13,.,TRBV2,TRBJ2-3,few
TGTGCCAGCAGCCCGTCCGGGACAGCGAACACTGAAGCTTTCTTT,CASSPSGTANTEAFF,15,TRBD1,TRBV7-9,TRBJ1-1,.
TGCGCCAGCAGCCCCAGGACTGAGGCTTACGAGCAGTACTTC,CASSPRTEAYEQYF,14,.,TRBV5-1,TRBJ2-7,few
TGCGCCAGCAGCCAAGACAGAAGTGAGCAGTTCTTC,CASSQDRSEQFF,12,.,TRBV4-1,TRBJ2-1,.
TGTGCCAGCAGTTACGCTACTGGGGCCGGCTATGGCTACACCTTC,CASSYATGAGYGYTF,15,.,TRBV7-9,TRBJ1-2,large
TGTGCCAGCTCACCTGTAGGAAACAATCAGCCCCAGCATTTT,CASSPVGNNQPQHF,14,.,TRBV18,TRBJ1-5,.
TGTGCCAGCAGCTCCTCGGGCCCAGGGGGAATCAGTGAGACCCAGTACTTC,CASSSSGPGGISETQYF,17,TRBD1,TRBV7-9,TRBJ2-5,.
TGTGCCAGCTCTCGACTACAGGGGACTATAACTGAAGCTTTCTTT,CASSRLQGTITEAFF,15,TRBD1,TRBV18,TRBJ1-1,once
TGTGCCAGACAGGGGGTGGTTGATGAGCAGTTCTTC,CARQGVVDEQFF,12,TRBD1,TRBV7-9,TRBJ2-1,.
TGTGCCAGCAGCTGGGGCAGCCACGAGCAGTACTTC,CASSWGSHEQYF,12,.,TRBV5-6,TRBJ2-7,.
TGTGCCAGCAGTTTCCCCCGGACAGGGGTGAACTATGGCTACACCTTC,CASSFPRTGVNYGYTF,16,TRBD1,TRBV27,TRBJ1-2,.
TGCGCCAGCAGCCGTACCGCCCGTAATGAAAAACTGTTTTTT,CASSRTARNEKLFF,14,.,TRBV5-1,TRBJ1-4,.
TGCAGCGCCCTAGCAGCCAACTATGGCTACACCTTC,CSALAANYGYTF,12,.,TRBV29-1,TRBJ1-2,few
TGTGCCAGCAGTGATACGACAGGGGGGAGGGAGACCCAGTACTTC,CASSDTTGGRETQYF,15,TRBD1,TRBV25-1,TRBJ2-5,.
TGCACCAGCAGCCTACCGTTTCAGATCTATGGCTACACCTTC,CTSSLPFQIYGYTF,14,.,TRBV1,TRBJ1-2,.
TGTGCCAGCAGCTTGCGGACAGGGGAAGAGACCCAGTACTTC,CASSLRTGEETQYF,14,TRBD1,TRBV5-4,TRBJ2-5,.
TGTGCCAGCAGCTTAGGCGGGGCCTTCTCCTACGAGCAGTACTTC,CASSLGGAFSYEQYF,15,.,TRBV7-9,TRBJ2-7,.